This T cell receptor (beta chain) derives from a study of CD8+ T cells in alopecia areata. On the study more broadly: Tofacitinib ran for 6 to 18 months before 6 months off drug. General observations from the study: Mouse data revealed clearer TCR sharing than patient data did, a gap possibly tied to HLA. There was only one nonresponder, so it was unclear how baseline CD8+ expansion relates to response.

In this sample, this clone turned up once. Its antigen remains unidentified. Extracted RNA was reverse transcribed, and the resulting cDNA served as sequencing template. Method: immunoSEQ multiplex PCR; TCRdb's copy keeps in-frame clones and lacks some. The sample holds 100,000 or so clones, approximately 63% seen once. Treatment meaning: oral pan-JAK inhibitor, 5-10 mg twice daily. Peripheral blood and lesional scalp punch biopsies came from alopecia areata patients. V shed 3 bases and J shed 7 bases, with 10 bases lying between them. Germline V gene sequence: CDR1 LNHDA, CDR2 SQIVND (reference sequence). The CDR3 totals 14 residues.

This chain connects TRBV19 to TRBJ1-6, with D perhaps matching TRBD1 (5 bases). Sequencing was performed on CD8+ T cells sorted from blood, taken at approximately week 60, from a patient treated with tofacitinib. This sequence was found in a human donor with alopecia areata. CDR3 residues: CASSITGGNSPLHF. CDR3 nucleotides: TGTGCCAGTAGTATTACAGGAGGCAATTCACCCCTCCACTTT.